This T cell receptor (beta chain) originates from a study of blood T cell repertoires in COVID-19. How the authors handled the data: How many nucleated cells were present was estimated from reference gene primer amplification. Data came from immunoSEQ multiplex PCR; TCRdb stores just in-frame clones and leaves some out. From that table come the V and J calls and clone size; the DNA was used to work out D and trimming. The table includes 84,000 or so clones, over 60% detected once. Germline V gene sequence: CDR1 SGHAT, CDR2 FQNNGV. The CDR3 extends over 14 amino acids. Trimming took off 3 bases at V and 3 bases at J, with 9 bases between the two ends.

This sequence originates from a human donor in a cohort sampled during active COVID-19. The sequenced sample was peripheral blood. The rearrangement links TRBV11-2 to TRBJ2-4; tentatively, D is TRBD1 (5 bases). Here the CDR3 DNA reads TGTGCCAGCAGCTTTACGGACAACAAAAACATTCAGTACTTC. Its translation: CASSFTDNKNIQYF.